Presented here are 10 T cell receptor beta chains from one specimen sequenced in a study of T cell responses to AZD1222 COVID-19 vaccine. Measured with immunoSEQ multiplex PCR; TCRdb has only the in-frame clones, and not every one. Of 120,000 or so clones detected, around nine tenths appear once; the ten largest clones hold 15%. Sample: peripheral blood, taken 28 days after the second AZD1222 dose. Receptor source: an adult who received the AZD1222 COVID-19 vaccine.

The CDR3 loop reads CASSPTDLQETQYF. In DNA form, the CDR3 reads TGTGCCAGCTCACCGACCGACTTGCAAGAGACCCAGTACTTC. The V call is TRBV18, the J call TRBJ2-5; D is ambiguous. Trimming removed 3 bases at V and 2 bases at J, with 10 bases between. This CDR3 is 14 amino acids long. Germline V gene lookup returns CDR1 KGHSH and CDR2 LQKENI.

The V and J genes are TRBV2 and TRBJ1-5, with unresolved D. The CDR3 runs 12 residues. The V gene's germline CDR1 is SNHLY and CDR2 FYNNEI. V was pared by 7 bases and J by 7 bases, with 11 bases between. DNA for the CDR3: TGTGCCAGCAACATGGGAGAGCAGCCCCAGCATTTT. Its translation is CASNMGEQPQHF.

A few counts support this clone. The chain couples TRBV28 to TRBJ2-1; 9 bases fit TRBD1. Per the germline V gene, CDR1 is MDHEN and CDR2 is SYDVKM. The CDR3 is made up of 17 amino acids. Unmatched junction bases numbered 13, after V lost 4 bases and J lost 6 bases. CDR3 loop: CASSSLTDRGGFNEQFF. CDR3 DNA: TGTGCCAGCAGTTCACTCACGGACAGGGGAGGCTTCAATGAGCAGTTCTTC.

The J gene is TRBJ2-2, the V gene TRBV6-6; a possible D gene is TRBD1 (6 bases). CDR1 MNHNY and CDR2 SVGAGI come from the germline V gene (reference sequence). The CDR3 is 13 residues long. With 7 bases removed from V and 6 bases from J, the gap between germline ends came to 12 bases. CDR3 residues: CASNHRVAGELFF. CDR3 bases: TGTGCCAGCAACCACAGGGTGGCCGGGGAGCTGTTTTTT.

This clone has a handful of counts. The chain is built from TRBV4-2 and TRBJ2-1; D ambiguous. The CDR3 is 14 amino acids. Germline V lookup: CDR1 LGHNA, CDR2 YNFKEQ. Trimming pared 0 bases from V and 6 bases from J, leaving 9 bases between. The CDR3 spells CASSQDHVVNEQFF. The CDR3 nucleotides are TGTGCCAGCAGCCAAGATCACGTAGTCAATGAGCAGTTCTTC.

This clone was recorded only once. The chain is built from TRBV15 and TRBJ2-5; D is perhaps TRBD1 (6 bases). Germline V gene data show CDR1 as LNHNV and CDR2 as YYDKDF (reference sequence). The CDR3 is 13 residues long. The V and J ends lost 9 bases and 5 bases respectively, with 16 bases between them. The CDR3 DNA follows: TGTGCCACAGCACAGGGCCGAGGGGAGACCCAGTACTTC. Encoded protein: CATAQGRGETQYF.

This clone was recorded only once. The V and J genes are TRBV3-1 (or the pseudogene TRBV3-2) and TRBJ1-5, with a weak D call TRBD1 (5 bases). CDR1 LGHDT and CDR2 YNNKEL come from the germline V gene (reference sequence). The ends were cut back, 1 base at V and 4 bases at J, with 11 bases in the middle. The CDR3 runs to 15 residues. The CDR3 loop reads CASSQGGRVNQPQHF. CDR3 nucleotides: TGTGCCAGCAGCCAAGGGGGCAGGGTGAATCAGCCCCAGCATTTT.

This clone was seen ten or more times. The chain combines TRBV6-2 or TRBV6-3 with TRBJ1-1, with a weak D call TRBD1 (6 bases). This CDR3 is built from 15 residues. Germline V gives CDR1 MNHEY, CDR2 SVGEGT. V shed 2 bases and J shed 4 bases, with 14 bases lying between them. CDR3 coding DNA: TGTGCCAGCAGTTACCCCCAGGGGCCAGGCACTGAAGCTTTCTTT. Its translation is CASSYPQGPGTEAFF.

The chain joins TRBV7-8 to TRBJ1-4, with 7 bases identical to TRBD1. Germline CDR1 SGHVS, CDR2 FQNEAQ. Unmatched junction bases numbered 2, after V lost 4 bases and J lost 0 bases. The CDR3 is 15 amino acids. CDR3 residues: CASSYQGATNEKLFF. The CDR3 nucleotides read TGTGCCAGCAGCTACCAGGGGGCAACTAATGAAAAACTGTTTTTT.

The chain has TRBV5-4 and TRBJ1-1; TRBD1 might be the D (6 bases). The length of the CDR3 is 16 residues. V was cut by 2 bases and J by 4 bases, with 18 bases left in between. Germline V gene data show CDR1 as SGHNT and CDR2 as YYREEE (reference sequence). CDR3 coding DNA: TGTGCCAGCAGCTTTGGGGGGCGGGGGCAGGGCACTGAAGCTTTCTTT. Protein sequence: CASSFGGRGQGTEAFF.